The next 20 T cell receptor beta chains were all read from a single sample in a study of blood T cell repertoires in COVID-19. Clones were read by immunoSEQ multiplex PCR, and TCRdb kept only the in-frame ones, dropping some. This sample has roughly 250,000 clones, with around 85% found just once. The sequencing input was peripheral blood. These receptors were collected from a middle-aged woman with active or convalescent COVID-19.

The CDR3, as DNA: TGTGCCAGCAGCTTAAACGGGGGGGCCGGATACAATGAGCAGTTCTTC. Translated, it gives CASSLNGGAGYNEQFF. The chain carries TRBV7-3 and TRBJ2-1; the match to TRBD2 covers 8 bases. Germline values: CDR1 SGHTA, CDR2 FQGTGA. V dropped 1 base and J dropped 4; count of bases not matched to a gene: 6. This CDR3 contains 16 residues.

This clone was seen only once. The V gene is TRBV10-3, the J gene TRBJ2-3, with TRBD2 identical over 12 bases. The length of the CDR3 is 15 residues. Unmatched junction bases numbered 5, after V lost 10 bases and J lost 0 bases. Germline CDR1 ENHRY, CDR2 SYGVKD. In DNA form, the CDR3 reads TGTGCCACCCGACTAGCGGGGGATAGCACAGATACGCAGTATTTT. Translating it yields CATRLAGDSTDTQYF.

The rearrangement uses TRBV5-1 and TRBJ1-5, with TRBD1 matching 7 bases. Trimming at V came to 3 bases and at J to 4 bases, leaving 10 bases not matched to a gene. The germline CDR1 and CDR2 sequences are SGHRS and YFSETQ. The CDR3 has 16 amino acids. The CDR3 DNA follows: TGCGCCAGCAGCTGCCTGACAGGGCAGTCGAATCAGCCCCAGCATTTT. Translation: CASSCLTGQSNQPQHF.

The chain employs TRBV14 and TRBJ1-1; D remains ambiguous. V shed 1 base and J shed 1 base, with 13 bases lying between them. The CDR3 length is 16 residues. Germline CDR1 is SGHDN and CDR2 is FVKESK. CDR3 DNA sequence: TGTGCCAGCAGCCAAGGAGGGTACGTTGGGAACACTGAAGCTTTCTTT. It yields the protein CASSQGGYVGNTEAFF.

This chain joins TRBV28 and TRBJ1-1, with 7 nucleotides matching TRBD1. This CDR3 has 15 residues. The germline V gene encodes CDR1 MDHEN and CDR2 SYDVKM. The trim removed 5 bases at V and 5 bases at J, leaving 11 bases unmatched. CDR3 sequence reads: CASSPHDRASTEAFF. The CDR3 bases are TGTGCCAGCAGTCCACACGACAGGGCGAGTACTGAAGCTTTCTTT.

Details on this clone: Other DNA sequences in the sample encode the same CDR3. The V call is TRBV3-1 (or the pseudogene TRBV3-2), the J call TRBJ2-7; D might be TRBD2 (6 bases). Germline values: CDR1 LGHDT, CDR2 YNNKEL (reference sequence). The V gene lost 4 bases and the J gene lost 7 bases, with 11 bases spanning the gap. CDR3 size: 12 residues. The CDR3 region has the DNA TGTGCCAGCAGCCGAGGTGGGGGGGAGCAGTACTTC. Translated: CASSRGGGEQYF.

V and J are TRBV2 and TRBJ2-5; 8 nucleotides align to TRBD1. Germline CDR1 and CDR2: SNHLY and FYNNEI. The CDR3 is 15 residues long. The trim removed 3 bases at V and 4 bases at J, leaving 7 bases unmatched. The CDR3 DNA reads as TGTGCCAGCAGTGATGGACAGGGAATTGGAGAGACCCAGTACTTC. Its translation: CASSDGQGIGETQYF.

CDR3 sequence: CASSFRGQINTGELFF. In DNA, the CDR3 is TGCGCCAGCAGCTTTAGGGGACAGATTAACACCGGGGAGCTGTTTTTT. This chain joins TRBV5-1 and TRBJ2-2, with 7 bases identical to TRBD1. Germline CDR1 and CDR2: SGHRS and YFSETQ. CDR3 length equals 16 residues. The junction had 6 bases not matched to a gene; V was cut back by 2 bases and J by 2 bases.

This clone came up once. The chain carries TRBV7-6 and TRBJ1-2, with 7 bases aligning to TRBD1. The germline V gene encodes CDR1 SGHVS and CDR2 FNYEAQ. The CDR3 spans 13 residues. Trimming took 5 bases from V and 3 from J; bases not matched to a gene: 3. CDR3 amino acids: CASSPDRDYGYTF. The CDR3 coding sequence is TGTGCCAGCAGCCCCGACAGGGACTATGGCTACACCTTC.

This chain uses TRBV6-1 with TRBJ1-5; no definite D call. The ends were cut back, 1 base at V and 4 bases at J, with 11 bases in the middle. CDR1 and CDR2 (germline): MNHNS, SASEGT. This CDR3 has 15 residues. As DNA, the CDR3 is TGTGCCAGCAGTGAAGGGAGGGCCGGTAATCAGCCCCAGCATTTT. Protein product: CASSEGRAGNQPQHF.

The rearrangement uses TRBV11-2 and TRBJ1-2, with D uncertain. The CDR3 spans 15 residues. The V end was cut by 3 bases, the J end by 0 bases, with 11 bases between. The germline V gene has CDR1 SGHAT and CDR2 FQNNGV. This CDR3 is CASSFIGGANYGYTF. In nucleotides, the CDR3 is TGTGCCAGCAGCTTTATCGGCGGTGCTAACTATGGCTACACCTTC.

This clone was seen a single time. The chain joins TRBV4-1 to TRBJ2-5, with D hard to call. Germline assignment: CDR1 MGHRA and CDR2 YSYEKL. CDR3 length equals 15 residues. Trimming took off 4 bases at V and 1 base at J, with 13 bases between the two ends. CDR3 sequence (DNA): TGCGCCAGCAGCCCGAATTCCCAGGTCCAAGAGACCCAGTACTTC. It encodes CASSPNSQVQETQYF.

This sequence joins TRBV7-2 and TRBJ1-1, with 9 bases aligning to TRBD1. Germline trimming cut 4 bases from V and 4 bases from J; bases unmatched to any gene: 4. This CDR3 has 14 residues. The germline gives CDR1 SGHTA, CDR2 FQGNSA. CDR3 sequence (DNA): TGTGCCAGCAGCTCTCACAGGGGGCTCACTGAAGCTTTCTTT. This gives the protein CASSSHRGLTEAFF.

This clone showed up just a few times. V usage is TRBV20-1 and J usage is TRBJ1-2; the match to TRBD1 covers 7 bases. Germline CDR1 DFQATT, CDR2 SNEGSKA (reference sequence). V shed 3 bases, J shed 2 bases, and the junction held 3 bases outside the gene matches. The CDR3 is made up of 13 amino acids. This chain's CDR3 is CSASAGQNYGYTF. The CDR3 coding sequence is TGCAGTGCTAGTGCGGGACAGAACTATGGCTACACCTTC.

In this sample, this clone turned up once. The chain has TRBV3-1 (or the pseudogene TRBV3-2) and TRBJ2-1; 9 positions agree with TRBD2. The trim removed 4 bases at V and 3 bases at J, leaving 4 bases unmatched. The CDR3 is made up of 15 amino acids. CDR1 is LGHDT, CDR2 YNNKEL, per germline (reference sequence). The CDR3 coding sequence is TGTGCCAGCAGCCCCCCTAGCGGGGACTACAATGAGCAGTTCTTC. It yields the protein CASSPPSGDYNEQFF.

A remark on this clone: The junction departs from the called germline gene at one end, perhaps through a read error. The rearrangement links TRBV6-5 to TRBJ1-5, with a possible D match to TRBD1 (5 bases). Germline V gene sequence: CDR1 MNHEY, CDR2 SVGAGI. The CDR3 spans 15 residues. The chain's CDR3 is CASSYSGGSNRPQHF. As DNA, the CDR3 is TGTGCCAGCAGTTACTCCGGGGGTTCCAATCGGCCCCAGCATTTT.

The rearrangement links TRBV10-2 to TRBJ2-3; 9 bases are shared with TRBD2. The germline CDR1 and CDR2 sequences are WSHSY and SAAADI. The CDR3 length is 15 residues. V dropped 6 bases and J dropped 1; count of bases not matched to a gene: 5. The CDR3 sequence: CASSVVAGGTDTQYF. As DNA, the CDR3 is TGCGCCAGCAGCGTCGTAGCGGGGGGCACAGATACGCAGTATTTT.

This chain connects TRBV3-1 (or the pseudogene TRBV3-2) to TRBJ2-3; a weak D match, TRBD1 (6 bases). This CDR3 is built from 14 residues. The ends were cut back, 3 bases at V and 5 bases at J, with 12 bases in the middle. The germline V gene encodes CDR1 LGHDT and CDR2 YNNKEL (reference sequence). The CDR3 sequence is CASSQRAGEDTQYF. The CDR3 DNA is TGTGCCAGCAGCCAGCGGGCAGGGGAAGATACGCAGTATTTT.

This clone was seen only a few times. This sequence joins TRBV3-1 (or the pseudogene TRBV3-2) and TRBJ2-1; TRBD2 might be the D (5 bases). Germline V lookup: CDR1 LGHDT, CDR2 YNNKEL (reference sequence). The CDR3 sequence is 17 residues long. Trimming pared 1 base from V and 2 bases from J, leaving 15 bases between. CDR3 sequence reads: CASSQASGWGAYNEQFF. Here the CDR3 DNA reads TGTGCCAGCAGCCAAGCGAGCGGATGGGGAGCCTACAATGAGCAGTTCTTC.

The CDR3 spells CASSRSGYGYTF. CDR3 coding DNA: TGTGCCAGCAGCCGGTCGGGGTATGGCTACACCTTC. V gene TRBV11-1 combines with J gene TRBJ1-2; no reliable D call. Germline V lookup: CDR1 SGHAT, CDR2 FQDESV (reference sequence). CDR3 length equals 12 residues. V gave up 5 bases and J gave up 5 bases, with 9 bases separating them.